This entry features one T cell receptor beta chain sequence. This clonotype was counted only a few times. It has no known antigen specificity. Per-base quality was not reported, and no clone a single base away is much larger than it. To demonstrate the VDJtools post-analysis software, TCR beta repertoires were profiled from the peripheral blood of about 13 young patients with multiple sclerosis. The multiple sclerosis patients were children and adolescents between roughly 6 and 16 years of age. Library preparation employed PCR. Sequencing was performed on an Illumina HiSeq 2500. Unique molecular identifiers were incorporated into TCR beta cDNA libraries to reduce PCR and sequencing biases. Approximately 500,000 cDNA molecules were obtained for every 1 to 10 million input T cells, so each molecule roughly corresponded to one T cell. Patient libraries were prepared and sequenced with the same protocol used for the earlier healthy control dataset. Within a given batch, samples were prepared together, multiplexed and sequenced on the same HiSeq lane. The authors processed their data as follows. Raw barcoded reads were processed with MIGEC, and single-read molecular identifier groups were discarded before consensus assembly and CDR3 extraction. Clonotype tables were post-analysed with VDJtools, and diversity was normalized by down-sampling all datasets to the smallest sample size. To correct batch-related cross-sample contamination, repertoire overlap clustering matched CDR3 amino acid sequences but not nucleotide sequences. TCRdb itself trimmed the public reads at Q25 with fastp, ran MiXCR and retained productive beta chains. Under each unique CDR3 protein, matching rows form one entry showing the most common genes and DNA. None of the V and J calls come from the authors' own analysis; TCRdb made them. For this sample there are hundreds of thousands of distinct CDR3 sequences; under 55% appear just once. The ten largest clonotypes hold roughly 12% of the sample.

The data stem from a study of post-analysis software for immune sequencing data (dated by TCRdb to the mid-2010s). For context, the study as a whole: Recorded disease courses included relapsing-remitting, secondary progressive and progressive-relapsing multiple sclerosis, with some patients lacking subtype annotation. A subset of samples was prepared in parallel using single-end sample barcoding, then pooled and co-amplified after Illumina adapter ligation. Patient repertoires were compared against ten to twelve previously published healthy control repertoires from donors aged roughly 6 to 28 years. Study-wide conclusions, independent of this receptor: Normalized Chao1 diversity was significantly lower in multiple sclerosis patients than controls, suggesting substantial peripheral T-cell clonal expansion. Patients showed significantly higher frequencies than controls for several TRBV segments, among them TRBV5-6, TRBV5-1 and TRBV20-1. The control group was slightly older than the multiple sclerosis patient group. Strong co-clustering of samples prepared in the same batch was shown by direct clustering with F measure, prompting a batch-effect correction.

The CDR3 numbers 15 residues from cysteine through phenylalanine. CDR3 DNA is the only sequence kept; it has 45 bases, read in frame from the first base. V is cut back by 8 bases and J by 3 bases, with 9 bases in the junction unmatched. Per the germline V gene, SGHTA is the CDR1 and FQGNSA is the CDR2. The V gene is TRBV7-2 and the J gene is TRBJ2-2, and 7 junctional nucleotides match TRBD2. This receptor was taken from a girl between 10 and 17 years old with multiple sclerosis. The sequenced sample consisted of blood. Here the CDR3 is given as CASGTRDYHTGELFF. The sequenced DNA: TGTGCCAGCGGCACCCGGGACTACCACACCGGGGAGCTGTTTTTT.